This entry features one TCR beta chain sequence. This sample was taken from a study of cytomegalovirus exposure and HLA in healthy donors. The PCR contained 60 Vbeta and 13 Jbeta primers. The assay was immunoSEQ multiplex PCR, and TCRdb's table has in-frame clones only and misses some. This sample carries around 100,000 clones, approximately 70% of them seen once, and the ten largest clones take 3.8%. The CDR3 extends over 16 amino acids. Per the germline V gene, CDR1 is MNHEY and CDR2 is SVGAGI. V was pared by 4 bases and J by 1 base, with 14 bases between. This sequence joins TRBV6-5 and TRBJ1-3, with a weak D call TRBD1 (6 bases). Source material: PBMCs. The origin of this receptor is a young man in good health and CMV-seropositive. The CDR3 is CASSSDPRGSGNTIYF. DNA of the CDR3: TGTGCCAGCAGTTCGGACCCAAGGGGGTCTGGAAACACCATATATTTT.